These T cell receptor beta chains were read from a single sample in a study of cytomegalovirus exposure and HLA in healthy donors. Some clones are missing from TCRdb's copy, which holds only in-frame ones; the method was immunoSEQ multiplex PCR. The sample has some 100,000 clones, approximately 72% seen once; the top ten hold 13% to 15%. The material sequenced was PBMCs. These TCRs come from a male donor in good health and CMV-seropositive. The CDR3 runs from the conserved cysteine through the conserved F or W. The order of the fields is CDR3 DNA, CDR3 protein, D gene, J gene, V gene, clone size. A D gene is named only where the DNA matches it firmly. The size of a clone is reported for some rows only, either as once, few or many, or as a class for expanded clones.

TGCAGCGTTGAACTGAGGGCGCGGGAGACCCAGTACTTC | CSVELRARETQYF | - | TRBJ2-5 | TRBV29-1 | -
TGTGCCAGCAGCTTAGATGTACAGGGGGTTACTCAAGAGACCCAGTACTTC | CASSLDVQGVTQETQYF | TRBD1 | TRBJ2-5 | TRBV11-3 | few
TGTGCCAGCAGCTCCCAATCCAGCAATCAGCCCCAGCATTTT | CASSSQSSNQPQHF | - | TRBJ1-5 | TRBV7-9 | -
TGTGCCTGGAGAATAAATCCTCGACTCAATCAGCCCCAGCATTTT | CAWRINPRLNQPQHF | - | TRBJ1-5 | TRBV30 | few
TGTGCCAGCAGTGAATACCCTCGCAGGGGGGAACGGGAAGCTTTCTTT | CASSEYPRRGEREAFF | TRBD1 | TRBJ1-1 | TRBV25-1 | -
TGCAGCGTTCGACAGGGGGCCGATAATTCACCCCTCCACTTT | CSVRQGADNSPLHF | TRBD1 | TRBJ1-6 | TRBV29-1 | -
TGCGCCAGCAGCCAAGCCGGGAATCAGCCCCAGCATTTT | CASSQAGNQPQHF | - | TRBJ1-5 | TRBV4-3 | -
TGTGCCAGCAGCGCACAGGGCTACGAGCAGTACTTC | CASSAQGYEQYF | - | TRBJ2-7 | TRBV7-2 | -
TGTGCCAGCAGGGAGCCGGGACATGAGTACTTC | CASREPGHEYF | - | TRBJ2-5 | TRBV2 | few
TGTGCCAGCAGCTTTCGGTCGACTGGGGAGACCCAGTACTTC | CASSFRSTGETQYF | - | TRBJ2-5 | TRBV5-6 | few
TGTGCCAGCAGCCCCCTAGCGGATTCGAACACCGGGGAGCTGTTTTTT | CASSPLADSNTGELFF | TRBD2 | TRBJ2-2 | TRBV13 | -
TGTGCCAGCAGCCCTCGGTTAGCGGGGGGTCTTGGTGAGCAGTTCTTC | CASSPRLAGGLGEQFF | TRBD2 | TRBJ2-1 | TRBV7-2 | -
TGTGCCAGCAGCCCCCTGGGAGGGGGAGAGGTTGCTGAAAAACTGTTTTTT | CASSPLGGGEVAEKLFF | - | TRBJ1-4 | TRBV11-2 | -
TGTGCCAGCAGCTCTTCTCGACAGGGCGGCATCTACGAGCAGTACTTC | CASSSSRQGGIYEQYF | TRBD1 | TRBJ2-7 | TRBV11-3 | -
TGTGCCAGCCAACGGAGGAAGGACACTGAAGCTTTCTTT | CASQRRKDTEAFF | - | TRBJ1-1 | TRBV6-1 | few
TGTGCCAGCAGCGGCGGGGGAGTAAACACCGGGGAGCTGTTTTTT | CASSGGGVNTGELFF | TRBD2 | TRBJ2-2 | TRBV5-4 | -
TGTGCCAGCAGTAACAGGGGGTTGAATGAAAAACTGTTTTTT | CASSNRGLNEKLFF | TRBD1 | TRBJ1-4 | TRBV2 | -
TGTGCCAGCAGCGGCCAGGGTTTTACTGAAGCTTTCTTT | CASSGQGFTEAFF | - | TRBJ1-1 | TRBV27 | -
TGTGCCAGCAGTTTACGGCCAGCTAACTATGGCTACCCCTTC | CASSLRPANYGYPF | - | TRBJ1-2 | TRBV6-5 | -
TGCGCCAGCAGCCAAGTTTCCCGGACAGGTTTCAACAATGAGCAGTTCTTC | CASSQVSRTGFNNEQFF | TRBD1 | TRBJ2-1 | TRBV4-3 | -
TGTGCCATCAGTGAACTCTTGAGCTCCTACAATGAGCAGTTCTTC | CAISELLSSYNEQFF | - | TRBJ2-1 | TRBV10-3 | -
TGTGCCAGCAGTCTCTCAGGGGGTTTAGGTGGCTACACCTTC | CASSLSGGLGGYTF | TRBD1 | TRBJ1-2 | TRBV28 | -
TGTGCTAGTTTAGTCTCTGGGGCCAACGTCCTGACTTTC | CASLVSGANVLTF | - | TRBJ2-6 | TRBV12-5 | -
TGTGCCAGCAGGCAACTGGTGTATAATGAAAAACTGTTTTTT | CASRQLVYNEKLFF | - | TRBJ1-4 | TRBV6-6 | once
TGTGCCAGCAGCTTGGGGAGGACGACGAACTCCTACGAGCAGTACTTC | CASSLGRTTNSYEQYF | - | TRBJ2-7 | TRBV5-4 | -
TGTGCCAGCAGCTCCCCCTGGGGAGGGATTAAGACCGAAGCTTTCTTT | CASSSPWGGIKTEAFF | - | TRBJ1-1 | TRBV7-9 | -
TGTGCCAGCAGTCAAGGGCGGGTCGACACCGGGGAGCTGTTTTTT | CASSQGRVDTGELFF | - | TRBJ2-2 | TRBV11-2 | -
TGTGCCAGTAGTACCCCCGGCGGGGAGCTGTTTTTT | CASSTPGGELFF | - | TRBJ2-2 | TRBV19 | few
TGTGCCAGCAGCTTCACAAGAACTGAAGCTTTCTTT | CASSFTRTEAFF | - | TRBJ1-1 | TRBV7-2 | -
TGTGCCAGCAGCTCAAACCCCAGGGGGTTTAATTCACCCCTCCACTTT | CASSSNPRGFNSPLHF | TRBD1 | TRBJ1-6 | TRBV27 | once
TGTGCCAGCAGTGACCGGGACAAGGCCTACGAGCAGTACTTC | CASSDRDKAYEQYF | - | TRBJ2-7 | TRBV6-5 | -
TGTGCCAGCAGCTTAGCGGGGGACAGGGCCAATGGCTACACCTTC | CASSLAGDRANGYTF | TRBD1 | TRBJ1-2 | TRBV7-9 | -
TGTGCCAGCAGTGACGCGGACAGCTCCTACGAGCAGTACTTC | CASSDADSSYEQYF | - | TRBJ2-7 | TRBV25-1 | -
TGTGCCAGCAGCGACCGCCGCAGGGGCAACGAGCAGTACTTC | CASSDRRRGNEQYF | - | TRBJ2-7 | TRBV7-8 | -
TGCGCCAGCAGCTTAACGATAGCGGGGGCCACAGATACGCAGTATTTT | CASSLTIAGATDTQYF | TRBD2 | TRBJ2-3 | TRBV5-1 | -
TGTGCCAGCAGCTTCAGAGGAAATAATTCACCCCTCCACTTT | CASSFRGNNSPLHF | - | TRBJ1-6 | TRBV7-9 | -
TGTGCCAGCAGCCAAACACAGAGCTCCTACGAGCAGTACTTC | CASSQTQSSYEQYF | - | TRBJ2-7 | TRBV4-2 | -
TGTGCCAGCAGCCCGTCTCGACAACCGAAAGGTGAAAAACTGTTTTTT | CASSPSRQPKGEKLFF | - | TRBJ1-4 | TRBV11-3 | few
TGTGCCAGCAGATACAGGGGGAATGAGCAGTTCTTC | CASRYRGNEQFF | TRBD1 | TRBJ2-1 | TRBV5-4 | -
TGTGCCAGCAGCGGCCAGGCCGAGGGGACCCAGTACTTC | CASSGQAEGTQYF | - | TRBJ2-5 | TRBV11-3 | few
TGTGCCAGCTCACCCCAGGGAACCTCCGGAGAGCAGTACTTC | CASSPQGTSGEQYF | - | TRBJ2-7 | TRBV18 | -
TGCGCCAGCAGCTTGGGGGACAGGGAGGTTGATGAGCAGTTCTTC | CASSLGDREVDEQFF | TRBD1 | TRBJ2-1 | TRBV5-1 | -
TGTGCCAGCAGCCAAGATACAGGGAGAAGTTCACCCCTCCACTTT | CASSQDTGRSSPLHF | - | TRBJ1-6 | TRBV4-2 | -
TGTGCCAGCAGTTACTCGAGGTCAGATTCCTACAATGAGCAGTTCTTC | CASSYSRSDSYNEQFF | - | TRBJ2-1 | TRBV6-5 | -
TGCAGTGCTAGTCTAGATGAGACCCAGTACTTC | CSASLDETQYF | - | TRBJ2-5 | TRBV20-1 | -
TGTGCCTGGAACTGGGGCAGGGGAAAAAACATTCAGTACTTC | CAWNWGRGKNIQYF | - | TRBJ2-4 | TRBV30 | few
TGTGCCAGCAGCCTACAGGAGAACACTGAAGCTTTCTTT | CASSLQENTEAFF | - | TRBJ1-1 | TRBV7-3 | -